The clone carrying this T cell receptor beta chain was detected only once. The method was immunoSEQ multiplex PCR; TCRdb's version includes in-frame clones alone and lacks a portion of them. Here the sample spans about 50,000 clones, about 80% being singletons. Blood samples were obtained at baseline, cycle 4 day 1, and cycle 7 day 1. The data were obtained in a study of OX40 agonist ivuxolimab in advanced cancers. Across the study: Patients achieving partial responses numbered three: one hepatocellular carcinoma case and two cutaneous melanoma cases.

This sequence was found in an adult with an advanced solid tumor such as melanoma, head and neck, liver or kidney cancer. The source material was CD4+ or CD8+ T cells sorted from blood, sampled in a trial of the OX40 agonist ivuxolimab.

CDR3 DNA sequence: TGTGCCAGCAGGAGACTTAGGGGGCCTACTAACTATGGCTACACCTTC. This encodes CASRRLRGPTNYGYTF. J is TRBJ1-2 and V is TRBV6-6; 7 positions agree with TRBD1. J gave up 0 bases and V 6 bases, and 10 bases lay outside the gene matches. The CDR3 length is 16 residues. CDR1 is MNHNY, CDR2 SVGAGI, per germline (reference sequence).